The 29 T cell receptor beta chains given below trace back to one sample, sequenced in a study of CXCR3-negative and CXCR3-positive naive CD8 T cells. General study points: Naive cells positive for CXCR3 carried more hydrophobic TRB CDR3s than CXCR3-negative ones.

The libraries of TRB cDNA were prepared using 5' RACE with UMI labels. From its re-call of the 5' RACE reads, TCRdb lists each CDR3 protein once, without DNA. This sample's table reports 95,000 to 100,000 distinct CDR3 sequences. The antigens these receptors bind are not known. The sequenced material came from naive CXCR3+ CD8+ T cells from blood. The sample's subset: CD45RO-CCR7+CD27+CD95- naive CD8+ T cells expressing CXCR3 (TNR3+). The source is a human donor in good health. Some clones in this sample may be carry-over from other donors' samples.

The rearrangement uses TRBV5-4 and TRBJ1-2; TCRdb proposes TRBD1, but this gene call is untestable without DNA. Germline values: CDR1 SGHNT, CDR2 YYREEE (reference sequence). This CDR3 has 15 residues. This chain's CDR3 is CASSLGSGGTYGYTF.

The gene calls are TRBV5-1 and TRBJ2-5; lacking DNA, the TRBD2 call made by TCRdb goes unchecked. The CDR3 runs 16 residues. Germline CDR1 reads SGHRS; CDR2 reads YFSETQ. The CDR3 is CASSATRLAGQETQYF. Supplemented by reference TRBV5-1 and TRBJ2-5, the full variable domain reads KAGVTQTPRYLIKTRGQQVTLSCSPISGHRSVSWYQQTPGQGLQFLFEYFSETQRNKGNFPGRFSGRQFSNSRSEMNVSTLELGDSALYLCASSATRLAGQETQYFGPGTRLLVL.

This CDR3 reads CSVEAGVTDTQYF. The chain uses TRBV29-1 and TRBJ2-3; TCRdb lists TRBD1, though no DNA is available to test this call. Looked up from germline, CDR1 is SQVTM and CDR2 is ANQGSEA. This CDR3 region has 13 residues.

V and J are TRBV7-9 and TRBJ1-1; TCRdb's D call of TRBD1 is untestable without DNA. The CDR3 consists of 15 residues. Germline values: CDR1 SEHNR, CDR2 FQNEAQ (reference sequence). This chain's CDR3 is CASSPTPRADTEAFF.

The chain has TRBV5-1 and TRBJ2-3; absent DNA, TCRdb's TRBD1 call cannot be checked. The CDR3 length is 17 residues. The germline V gene encodes CDR1 SGHRS and CDR2 YFSETQ. CDR3 loop: CASSLTGGTLSTDTQYF.

V is TRBV7-2 and J is TRBJ2-1; as DNA is missing, the TRBD1 call by TCRdb cannot be tested. Per germline, CDR1 SGHTA and CDR2 FQGNSA. CDR3 length: 16 amino acids. CDR3 in amino acids: CASSPSGISSYNEQFF.

V and J are TRBV6-6 and TRBJ1-5. The germline V gene encodes CDR1 MNHNY and CDR2 SVGAGI (reference sequence). The CDR3 contains 15 residues. The CDR3 loop reads CASSYTGGGDQPQHF.

The chain joins TRBV28 to TRBJ2-1. CDR3 size: 14 residues. Germline V gene sequence: CDR1 MDHEN, CDR2 SYDVKM. The CDR3 reads CASSFPSRSEEQFF.

V and J are TRBV12-3 or TRBV12-4 and TRBJ2-5; the TRBD2 assignment by TCRdb is unverifiable without DNA. The CDR3 has 15 residues. This chain's CDR3 is CASSSGLAGWETQYF.

The rearrangement uses TRBV13 and TRBJ2-7; the TCRdb call, TRBD1, lacks DNA for checking. Germline CDR1 and CDR2: PRHDT and FYEKMQ (reference sequence). The CDR3 has 14 amino acids. CDR3 sequence reads: CASSPGTENYEQYF.

The chain uses TRBV29-1 and TRBJ1-2. Germline V gene data show CDR1 as SQVTM and CDR2 as ANQGSEA. The CDR3 runs to 13 residues. This CDR3 is CSVEEDLKYGYTF. The whole variable domain, filled in from reference TRBV29-1 and TRBJ1-2, reads SAVISQKPSRDICQRGTSLTIQCQVDSQVTMMFWYRQQPGQSLTLIATANQGSEATYESGFVIDKFPISRPNLTFSTLTVSNMSPEDSSIYLCSVEEDLKYGYTFGSGTRLTVV.

The chain employs TRBV4-2 and TRBJ2-7; TCRdb gives TRBD1 as the D gene, but with no DNA this cannot be confirmed. CDR1 and CDR2 (germline): LGHNA, YNFKEQ. CDR3 size: 16 residues. Here the CDR3 reads CASSQERAGGADEQYF.

The chain employs TRBV10-1 and TRBJ2-7; TCRdb calls TRBD1, which cannot be checked without DNA. The CDR3 spans 14 residues. Germline loops: CDR1 WNHNN, CDR2 SYGVQD (reference sequence). The CDR3 loop reads CASGRTGDSYEQYF.

CDR3 sequence reads: CASSSPSGGSDTQYF. The chain uses TRBV7-9 and TRBJ2-3; the TRBD1 assignment by TCRdb is unverifiable without DNA. The CDR3 extends over 15 amino acids. In germline, CDR1 is SEHNR, CDR2 FQNEAQ (reference sequence).

This CDR3 is CSVLTGGGYNEQFF. This chain uses TRBV29-1 with TRBJ2-1; without DNA, the TCRdb call of TRBD1 cannot be checked. There are 14 residues in the CDR3. Germline V gene lookup returns CDR1 SQVTM and CDR2 ANQGSEA.

The chain recombines TRBV10-3 with TRBJ1-1; no DNA is available, so the TRBD1 call from TCRdb remains unchecked. The CDR3 spans 14 residues. The germline V gene encodes CDR1 ENHRY and CDR2 SYGVKD. CDR3 in amino acids: CAISEGGGSTEAFF.

V gene TRBV4-3 combines with J gene TRBJ2-5; there is no DNA to check the TCRdb D call of TRBD1. Germline CDR1 is LGHNA and CDR2 is YSLEER. The CDR3 has 19 residues. The CDR3 here is CASSQDKGSGTGAQETQYF.

The rearrangement links TRBV2 to TRBJ2-4; TCRdb's D call, TRBD1, is unchecked because there is no DNA. The germline gives CDR1 SNHLY, CDR2 FYNNEI. The CDR3 sequence is 16 residues long. The CDR3 loop reads CASSPRDKLAKNIQYF. The full variable domain, completed using reference TRBV2 and TRBJ2-4, is EPEVTQTPSHQVTQMGQEVILRCVPISNHLYFYWYRQILGQKVEFLVSFYNNEISEKSEIFDDQFSVERPDGSNFTLKIRSTKLEDSAMYFCASSPRDKLAKNIQYFGAGTRLSVL.

The rearrangement uses TRBV7-9 and TRBJ2-1; the D call of TRBD1 rests on TCRdb alone, since no DNA is present to check it. The germline gives CDR1 SEHNR, CDR2 FQNEAQ (reference sequence). The CDR3 runs 16 residues. The CDR3 sequence: CASSSQGQSSYNEQFF.

The J gene is TRBJ2-2, the V gene TRBV7-2. This CDR3 has 13 amino acids. CDR1 SGHTA and CDR2 FQGNSA come from the germline V gene. CDR3 loop: CASSLIGAGELFF.

The rearrangement joins TRBV7-2 to TRBJ2-7. Per the germline V gene, CDR1 is SGHTA and CDR2 is FQGNSA. This CDR3 has 12 amino acids. CDR3 loop: CASSLTDYEQYF.

The chain uses TRBV7-8 and TRBJ2-3; TCRdb's D call, TRBD2, is unchecked because there is no DNA. Germline CDR1 is SGHVS and CDR2 is FQNEAQ. The CDR3 spans 16 residues. CDR3 region: CASSLRLAGGEDTQYF.

The rearrangement uses TRBV7-9 and TRBJ2-1; TCRdb picks TRBD1, but there is no DNA to check that call. There are 15 residues in the CDR3. Germline V lookup: CDR1 SEHNR, CDR2 FQNEAQ (reference sequence). The CDR3 protein is CASSLGGGARNEQFF.

The rearrangement links TRBV7-3 to TRBJ2-7; TCRdb's assignment of TRBD1 cannot be checked, as there is no DNA. The CDR3 sequence is 13 residues long. CDR1 and CDR2 from the germline V gene are SGHTA and FQGTGA. CDR3 protein: CASSPGTGGEQYF.

This chain uses TRBV7-9 with TRBJ1-5; checking the TCRdb D call of TRBD1 is not possible without DNA. This CDR3 is 18 amino acids long. CDR1 is SEHNR, CDR2 FQNEAQ, per germline (reference sequence). The CDR3 here is CASSLALPDRVVYQPQHF.

This chain links TRBV7-3 with TRBJ2-7. The CDR3 consists of 15 residues. Germline V gene data show CDR1 as SGHTA and CDR2 as FQGTGA. CDR3 in amino acids: CASSLDGRGSYEQYF.

This chain links TRBV24-1 with TRBJ2-1; TCRdb reports TRBD2, a call that lacks DNA to check it against. The CDR3 has 16 amino acids. CDR1 is KGHDR, CDR2 SFDVKD, per germline. The CDR3 sequence: CAISSHRDSSYNEQFF.

The genes are TRBV4-3 and TRBJ2-1; TCRdb lists TRBD1, though no DNA is available to test this call. Per the germline V gene, CDR1 is LGHNA and CDR2 is YSLEER. The CDR3 spans 16 residues. This CDR3 is CASSQDRTGVYNEQFF.

The rearrangement uses TRBV19 and TRBJ2-1. Germline V CDR1 and CDR2: LNHDA, SQIVND (reference sequence). This CDR3 has 16 amino acids. The chain's CDR3 is CASSIGGQHHYNEQFF.